Below, one T cell receptor beta chain is given with its context. What it binds is not known. This sample was taken from a study of T-cell memory formation after mild COVID-19. The study's findings and limits: Clones that contracted from day 15 to 85 had balanced CD4/CD8; later expanders were CD4+ biased.

TCR alpha and TCR beta cDNA libraries carrying sample barcodes and UMIs were produced by 5'RACE using constant-segment primers. TCRdb itself ran the 5' RACE reads through MiXCR, one entry per CDR3 protein. This table has 250,000 to 350,000 distinct CDR3 sequences, around an eighth appearing once. The CDR3 sequence is 13 residues long. V trimming: 11 bases; J trimming: 5 bases; junction bases outside the gene matches: 9. The germline gives CDR1 SEHNR, CDR2 FQNEAQ (reference sequence). The source material was PBMCs or a T cell subset sorted from them (not recorded which). The sequence was obtained from a man between 18 and 35 years old who had mild COVID-19 (a few samples of this study predate the infection). Cell type and time point are not known. The V and J genes are TRBV7-9 and TRBJ2-1; TRBD2 matches at 7 bases. The CDR3 spells CARPGLLNNEQFF. The DNA of the CDR3 is TGTGCCCGACCGGGACTACTAAACAATGAGCAGTTCTTC.